These T cell receptor beta chains were read from a single sample in a study of T cells after yellow fever vaccination. TCRdb redid the calling of the 5' RACE reads with MiXCR, one entry per CDR3 protein. The data hold 120,000 or so distinct CDR3 sequences, with approximately 7.1% observed a single time. Material: CD4+ T cells sorted from PBMCs, obtained about 41 days after the first yellow fever vaccination. The receptor source for this set is a man aged 18 to 29 who received the YFV17D yellow fever vaccine. Both conserved end residues are trimmed from each CDR3. A row's size may be missing; if present it is once, few, many or a size class.

ASSQGSFTGPVAETQY	TRBJ2-5	TRBV4-2	many
ASSFFDTGTGNIQY	TRBJ2-4	TRBV7-2	many
ASSPRVETQY	TRBJ2-5	TRBV7-9	many
ASSLGLGNIQY	TRBJ2-4	TRBV7-2	many
ASSHGTGDNYGYT	TRBJ1-2	TRBV5-1	few
ASSLLGTGASPLH	TRBJ1-6	TRBV12-3/TRBV12-4	many
ASNIGPQSYNEQF	TRBJ2-1	TRBV9	many
AITTAGTANTGELF	TRBJ2-2	TRBV10-3	many
ASTRVVGRGANVLT	TRBJ2-6	TRBV19	many
ASTSRGTGKDEQY	TRBJ2-7	TRBV12-3/TRBV12-4	-
ASSKTGAAKDTEAF	TRBJ1-1	TRBV6-6	many
ASSPRDGRSGNTIY	TRBJ1-3	TRBV5-1	many
ASYSGNEQF	TRBJ2-1	TRBV19	many
SALEGDTEAF	TRBJ1-1	TRBV20-1	many
ASSQDRLAGVSYEQY	TRBJ2-7	TRBV4-2	many
ASSQDLPSGELF	TRBJ2-2	TRBV4-1	many
ASSFVPGRHNEQF	TRBJ2-1	TRBV4-3	few
ASSERQFLSYNSPLH	TRBJ1-6	TRBV2	many
ASMRGVTNYGYT	TRBJ1-2	TRBV6-4	few
ASSQVAGLAQNEQF	TRBJ2-1	TRBV18	many
ASSLVGRGKNQPQH	TRBJ1-5	TRBV5-8	many
ASSVFLQAERNIQY	TRBJ2-4	TRBV5-1	many
ASSQHAGREVNEQF	TRBJ2-1	TRBV7-2	many
ASSLVGGGAGNEQF	TRBJ2-1	TRBV11-3	many
ASRGPNRVSGELF	TRBJ2-2	TRBV12-3/TRBV12-4	many
ASSQDPLLETQY	TRBJ2-5	TRBV14	many
ASSDLTGTSANYGYT	TRBJ1-2	TRBV10-2	few
ASSGTGSTNQPQH	TRBJ1-5	TRBV12-3/TRBV12-4	many
ASSSAGRNTGELF	TRBJ2-2	TRBV7-2	few
ASSLNRNQPQH	TRBJ1-5	TRBV27	few
ASSLNSQSSYEQY	TRBJ2-7	TRBV5-1	many
ASSQDPWQSTPLH	TRBJ1-6	TRBV4-1	many
ASNNRGGTGELF	TRBJ2-2	TRBV7-8	many
ASSDGINYGYT	TRBJ1-2	TRBV10-2	many
AWSVFQVAF	TRBJ1-1	TRBV30	few
ASSVVGRANTGELF	TRBJ2-2	TRBV9	few
ASSLVVADTQY	TRBJ2-3	TRBV5-6	many
ASSLNWGAGEAF	TRBJ1-1	TRBV5-5	many
ATSRDNQAGY	TRBJ2-7	TRBV15	few
ASSPGTAYDYGYT	TRBJ1-2	TRBV5-1	many
SVVWADRLFFVYNEQF	TRBJ2-1	TRBV29-1	many
ASSQLDIQY	TRBJ2-4	TRBV3-1	many
SFALWGTQY	TRBJ2-5	TRBV29-1	many
ASSADGTSTDTQY	TRBJ2-3	TRBV5-8	many
ATSRQRGDTEAF	TRBJ1-1	TRBV15	many
SAYSGGEQF	TRBJ2-1	TRBV20-1	many
ASRGGSGTDTQY	TRBJ2-3	TRBV2	few
ASSPWGSGPLGETQY	TRBJ2-5	TRBV4-1	many
ASSVNPGQGSRYT	TRBJ1-2	TRBV6-1	many
ASSLGMTLDTQY	TRBJ2-3	TRBV11-2	many
ASSYSSTVGNTEAF	TRBJ1-1	TRBV6-5	many
ASSKQGAHTEAF	TRBJ1-1	TRBV5-1	few
ASSSTSGARDTQY	TRBJ2-3	TRBV7-2	-
ASSTGGQETQY	TRBJ2-5	TRBV5-1	many
ASLLTGGDSETQY	TRBJ2-5	TRBV7-2	few
ASSEGEDYGYT	TRBJ1-2	TRBV2	many
SARDPQGPGEKLF	TRBJ1-4	TRBV20-1	many
ASSLTSGGGNEQF	TRBJ2-1	TRBV18	many
ASSQDLAARDEKLF	TRBJ1-4	TRBV4-3	many
SVGTGGWEKLF	TRBJ1-4	TRBV29-1	many